These 19 T cell receptor beta chains were all obtained from the same sample, sequenced in a study of blood T cell repertoires in COVID-19. Produced via immunoSEQ multiplex PCR; TCRdb's table is partial and in-frame only. Altogether just over 95,000 clones are present, 90% being singletons, with the ten largest covering 4% to 6%. The sequencing sample was made of peripheral blood. The source is a man aged 50 or older with acute or convalescent COVID-19.

This clone was counted only a few times. The V call is TRBV27, the J call TRBJ2-1, with TRBD2 identical over 16 bases. The V gene end was trimmed by 6 bases and the J gene end by 0 bases; junction bases not matched to a gene: 2. In germline, CDR1 is MNHEY, CDR2 SMNVEV (reference sequence). The length of the CDR3 is 17 residues. This chain's CDR3 is CASSGTSGRASYNEQFF. Here the CDR3 DNA reads TGTGCCAGCAGCGGGACTAGCGGGAGGGCCTCCTACAATGAGCAGTTCTTC.

This clone appeared a few times. The chain links TRBV4-1 to TRBJ2-4, with a tentative D call TRBD1 (7 bases). Germline-derived CDR1 and CDR2 are MGHRA and YSYEKL. The length of the CDR3 is 16 residues. Trimming removed 4 bases at V and 2 bases at J, with 15 bases between. In nucleotides, the CDR3 is TGCGCCAGCAGCCTACACTCAGGGGGGTCCAAAAACATTCAGTACTTC. Its protein product is CASSLHSGGSKNIQYF.

The DNA of the CDR3 is TGTGCCACCAGTGATTCGGACAGGGCCTACAATGAGCAGTTCTTC. It codes for CATSDSDRAYNEQFF. This chain uses TRBV24-1 with TRBJ2-1; 8 bases map to TRBD1. The CDR3 sequence is 15 residues long. Germline V lookup: CDR1 KGHDR, CDR2 SFDVKD. V gave up 2 bases and J gave up 2 bases; unmatched junction bases: 1.

The V and J genes are TRBV6-2 or TRBV6-3 and TRBJ2-5; TRBD2 is a possible D gene (5 bases). The V gene lost 0 bases and the J gene lost 6 bases, with 14 bases spanning the gap. CDR1 and CDR2 from the germline V gene are MNHEY and SVGEGT. The CDR3 spans 15 residues. The CDR3 reads CASSYSSRGMKTQYF. Here the CDR3 DNA reads TGTGCCAGCAGTTACTCTTCTCGGGGAATGAAGACCCAGTACTTC.

The rearrangement uses TRBV11-2 and TRBJ2-7, with D unclear. CDR1 SGHAT and CDR2 FQNNGV come from the germline V gene. CDR3 length equals 13 residues. The germline V and J ends were trimmed by 1 base and 1 base, with 5 bases remaining between them. This chain's CDR3 is CASSLARSYEQYF. DNA for the CDR3: TGTGCCAGCAGCTTAGCGAGGTCCTACGAGCAGTACTTC.

The CDR3 coding sequence is TGTGCCAGCAGCCGGGACAGAAAAGCAACTGGGGAAAAACTGTTTTTT. Protein product: CASSRDRKATGEKLFF. V and J are TRBV3-1 (or the pseudogene TRBV3-2) and TRBJ1-4; TRBD1 agrees at 7 bases. The CDR3 length is 16 residues. CDR1 is LGHDT, CDR2 YNNKEL, per germline (reference sequence). The V segment lost 4 bases and the J segment 8 bases; nucleotides outside the gene matches: 13.

V is TRBV2 and J is TRBJ2-1; no definite D call. CDR1 is SNHLY and CDR2 is FYNNEI in the germline V gene. Trimming removed 4 bases at V and 6 bases at J, with 4 bases between. CDR3 length: 11 amino acids. CDR3 nucleotides: TGTGCCAGCAGTGCGTTCAATGAGCAGTTCTTC. Amino acid sequence: CASSAFNEQFF. Together with reference TRBV2 and TRBJ2-1, the CDR3 gives the full variable domain: EPEVTQTPSHQVTQMGQEVILRCVPISNHLYFYWYRQILGQKVEFLVSFYNNEISEKSEIFDDQFSVERPDGSNFTLKIRSTKLEDSAMYFCASSAFNEQFFGPGTRLTVL.

This clone was seen only once. The chain employs TRBV5-6 and TRBJ2-7; 9 bases are shared with TRBD1. The CDR3 totals 14 residues. V lost 4 bases, J lost 4 bases, and 6 bases stayed unmatched. Germline-derived CDR1 and CDR2 are SGHDT and YYEEEE. In DNA, the CDR3 is TGTGCCAGCAGCGAAGGGACAGGGCTTTACGAGCAGTACTTC. Translated, it gives CASSEGTGLYEQYF.

This clone was counted once. The rearrangement joins TRBV18 to TRBJ1-3; D gene unclear. V was pared by 0 bases and J by 3 bases, with 12 bases between. The CDR3 is made up of 16 amino acids. Germline V gene data show CDR1 as KGHSH and CDR2 as LQKENI. CDR3 coding DNA: TGTGCCAGCTCACCACCGGGCAGATCATTTGGAAACACCATATATTTT. It translates to CASSPPGRSFGNTIYF.

This clone has only one observation. The chain recombines TRBV24-1 with TRBJ2-1, with 15 bases matching TRBD2. The length of the CDR3 is 14 residues. Germline CDR1 and CDR2: KGHDR and SFDVKD. The trim removed 6 bases at V and 10 bases at J, leaving 3 bases unmatched. This CDR3 is CATSRTSGRGEQFF. The CDR3 coding sequence is TGTGCCACCAGTAGGACTAGCGGGAGGGGCGAGCAGTTCTTC.

The rearrangement uses TRBV19 and TRBJ2-5, with TRBD2 matching 8 bases. CDR1 is LNHDA, CDR2 SQIVND, per germline (reference sequence). After removal of 3 bases from V and 9 bases from J, the junction contained 12 bases not matched to a gene. The CDR3 has 15 residues. The CDR3 spells CASSIKGAGVSPQYF. CDR3 nucleotides: TGTGCCAGTAGTATTAAGGGAGCGGGAGTTAGTCCCCAGTACTTC.

This clone was counted only a few times. This chain connects TRBV2 to TRBJ2-7; 11 positions match TRBD2. J lost 1 base, V lost 7 bases, and 15 bases had no gene match. The germline V gene has CDR1 SNHLY and CDR2 FYNNEI. CDR3 length equals 18 residues. CDR3 bases: TGTGCCAGCAAGACGGGGATAAAGAGACTAGCGGGGTCCTACGAGCAGTACTTC. This sequence encodes CASKTGIKRLAGSYEQYF.

The chain recombines TRBV3-1 (or the pseudogene TRBV3-2) with TRBJ2-7, with 10 bases identical to TRBD2. CDR1 is LGHDT and CDR2 is YNNKEL in the germline V gene (reference sequence). The V segment lost 1 base and the J segment 3 bases; nucleotides outside the gene matches: 3. The CDR3 is made up of 15 amino acids. For the CDR3, the DNA is TGTGCCAGCAGCCAAGTCACTAGCGGGGACTACGAGCAGTACTTC. Protein sequence: CASSQVTSGDYEQYF.

The gene calls are TRBV3-1 (or the pseudogene TRBV3-2) and TRBJ2-1, with D maybe TRBD2 (5 bases). The CDR3 runs to 16 residues. Trimming removed 5 bases at V and 2 bases at J, with 16 bases between. CDR1 is LGHDT and CDR2 is YNNKEL in the germline V gene (reference sequence). The CDR3 spells CASSYRSGSAYNEQFF. The CDR3, as DNA: TGTGCCAGCAGCTACCGAAGTGGGAGCGCCTACAATGAGCAGTTCTTC.

This chain joins TRBV7-9 and TRBJ2-1; 11 bases align to TRBD2. Germline-derived CDR1 and CDR2 are SEHNR and FQNEAQ (reference sequence). The CDR3 contains 16 residues. J was trimmed by 8 bases and V by 3 bases; bases with no gene match: 9. CDR3 protein: CASSFALAGDVDEQFF. As DNA, the CDR3 is TGTGCCAGCAGCTTCGCACTAGCGGGAGACGTTGATGAGCAGTTCTTC.

This chain links TRBV6-6 with TRBJ2-7, with D perhaps TRBD2 (6 bases). Trimming pared 1 base from V and 6 bases from J, leaving 13 bases between. The CDR3 runs 14 residues. Germline V gene lookup returns CDR1 MNHNY and CDR2 SVGAGI (reference sequence). CDR3 bases: TGTGCCAGCAGTTACTTCACTCAGGGAGGCGAGCAGTACTTC. This gives the protein CASSYFTQGGEQYF.

V and J are TRBV5-1 and TRBJ2-3; TRBD2 matches at 8 bases. CDR3 size: 17 residues. Germline loops: CDR1 SGHRS, CDR2 YFSETQ. J was trimmed by 4 bases and V by 0 bases; bases with no gene match: 10. The CDR3 DNA sequence: TGCGCCAGCAGCTTGGCCGACCCCAGCGGGAGAGCAGATACGCAGTATTTT. Its translation: CASSLADPSGRADTQYF. The full variable domain, rest sourced from reference TRBV5-1 and TRBJ2-3, is KAGVTQTPRYLIKTRGQQVTLSCSPISGHRSVSWYQQTPGQGLQFLFEYFSETQRNKGNFPGRFSGRQFSNSRSEMNVSTLELGDSALYLCASSLADPSGRADTQYFGPGTRLTVL.

This clone appeared once. J is TRBJ1-3 and V is TRBV6-1; D possibly corresponds to TRBD1 (5 bases). The germline V gene has CDR1 MNHNS and CDR2 SASEGT. CDR3 length: 15 amino acids. Trimming left V 3 bases short and J 0 bases short, with 9 bases between. CDR3 bases: TGTGCCAGCAGTGACCGGGGGGTCTCTGGAAACACCATATATTTT. Its protein product is CASSDRGVSGNTIYF.

The chain couples TRBV5-1 to TRBJ2-1; TRBD2 might be the D (6 bases). Between the trimmed V and J ends, which lost 8 bases and 5 bases, there was a span of 14 bases. CDR1 SGHRS and CDR2 YFSETQ come from the germline V gene. This CDR3 spans 13 amino acids. The CDR3 DNA reads TGCGCCAGTACGGGACTGGGAGACAATGAGCAGTTCTTC. Protein: CASTGLGDNEQFF. Together with reference TRBV5-1 and TRBJ2-1, the CDR3 gives the full variable domain: KAGVTQTPRYLIKTRGQQVTLSCSPISGHRSVSWYQQTPGQGLQFLFEYFSETQRNKGNFPGRFSGRQFSNSRSEMNVSTLELGDSALYLCASTGLGDNEQFFGPGTRLTVL.